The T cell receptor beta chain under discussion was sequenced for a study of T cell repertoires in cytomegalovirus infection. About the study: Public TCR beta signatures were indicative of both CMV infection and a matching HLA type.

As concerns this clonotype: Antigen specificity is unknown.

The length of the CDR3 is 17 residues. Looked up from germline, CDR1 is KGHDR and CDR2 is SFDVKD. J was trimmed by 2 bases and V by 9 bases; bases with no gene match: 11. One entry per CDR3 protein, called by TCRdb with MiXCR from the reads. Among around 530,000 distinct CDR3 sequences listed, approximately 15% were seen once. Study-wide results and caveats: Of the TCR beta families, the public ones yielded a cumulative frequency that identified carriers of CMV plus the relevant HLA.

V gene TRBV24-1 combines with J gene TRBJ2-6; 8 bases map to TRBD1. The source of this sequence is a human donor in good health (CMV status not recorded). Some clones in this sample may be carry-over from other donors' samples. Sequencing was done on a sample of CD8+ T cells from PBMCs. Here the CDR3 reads CATDGPGTGTGANVLTF. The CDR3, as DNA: TGTGCCACCGACGGTCCCGGGACAGGTACTGGGGCCAACGTCCTGACTTTC.